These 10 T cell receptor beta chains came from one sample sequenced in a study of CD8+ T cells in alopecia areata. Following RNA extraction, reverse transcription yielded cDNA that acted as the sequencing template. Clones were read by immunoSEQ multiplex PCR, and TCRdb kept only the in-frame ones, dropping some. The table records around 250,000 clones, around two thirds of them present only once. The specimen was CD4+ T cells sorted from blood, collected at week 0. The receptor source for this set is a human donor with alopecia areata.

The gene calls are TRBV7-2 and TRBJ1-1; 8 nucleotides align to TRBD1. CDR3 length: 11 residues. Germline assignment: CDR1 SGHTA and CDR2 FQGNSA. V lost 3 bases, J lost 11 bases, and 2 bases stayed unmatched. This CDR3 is CASSFRDRAFF. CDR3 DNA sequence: TGTGCCAGCAGCTTCAGGGACAGGGCTTTCTTT.

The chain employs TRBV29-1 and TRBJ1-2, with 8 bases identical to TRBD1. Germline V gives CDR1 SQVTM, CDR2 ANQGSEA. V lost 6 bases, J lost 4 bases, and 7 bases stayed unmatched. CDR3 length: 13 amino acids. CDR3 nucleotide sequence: TGCAGCGTGTCCGGGACAGGATCCTATGGCTACACCTTC. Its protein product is CSVSGTGSYGYTF.

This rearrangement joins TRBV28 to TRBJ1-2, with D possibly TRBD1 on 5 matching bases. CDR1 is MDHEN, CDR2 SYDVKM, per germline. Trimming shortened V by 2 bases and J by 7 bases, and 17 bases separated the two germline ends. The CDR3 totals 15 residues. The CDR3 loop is CASSLGGLQGTGYTF. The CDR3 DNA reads TGTGCCAGCAGTTTAGGGGGTCTCCAAGGTACTGGCTACACCTTC.

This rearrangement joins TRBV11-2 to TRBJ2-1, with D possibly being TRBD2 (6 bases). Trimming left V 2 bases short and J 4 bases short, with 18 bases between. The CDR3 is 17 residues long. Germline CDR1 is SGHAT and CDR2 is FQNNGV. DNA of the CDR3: TGTGCCAGCAGCTTAAACCGCCTGGGGGGTCGGTACAATGAGCAGTTCTTC. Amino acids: CASSLNRLGGRYNEQFF.

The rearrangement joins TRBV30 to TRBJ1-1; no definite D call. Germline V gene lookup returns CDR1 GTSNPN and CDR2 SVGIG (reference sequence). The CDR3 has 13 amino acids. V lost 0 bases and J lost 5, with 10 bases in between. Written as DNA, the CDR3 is TGTGCCTGGAGTGTAAGCCAGAGGACTGAAGCTTTCTTT. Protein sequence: CAWSVSQRTEAFF.

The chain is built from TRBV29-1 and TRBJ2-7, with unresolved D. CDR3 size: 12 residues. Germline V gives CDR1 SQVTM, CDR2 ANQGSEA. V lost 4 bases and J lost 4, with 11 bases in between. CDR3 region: CSVGVDGYEQYF. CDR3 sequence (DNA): TGCAGCGTTGGCGTAGACGGGTACGAGCAGTACTTC.

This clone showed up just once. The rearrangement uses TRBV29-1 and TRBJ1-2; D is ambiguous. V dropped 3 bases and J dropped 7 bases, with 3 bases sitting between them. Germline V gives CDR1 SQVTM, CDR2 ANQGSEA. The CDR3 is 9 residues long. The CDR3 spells CSVDGGYTF. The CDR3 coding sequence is TGCAGCGTTGATGGTGGCTACACCTTC.

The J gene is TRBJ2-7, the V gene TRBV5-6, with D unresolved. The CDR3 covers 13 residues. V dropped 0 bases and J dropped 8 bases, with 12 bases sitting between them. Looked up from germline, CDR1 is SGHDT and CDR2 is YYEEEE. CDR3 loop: CASSLVEARQQYF. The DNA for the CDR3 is TGTGCCAGCAGCTTGGTTGAGGCGCGACAGCAGTACTTC.

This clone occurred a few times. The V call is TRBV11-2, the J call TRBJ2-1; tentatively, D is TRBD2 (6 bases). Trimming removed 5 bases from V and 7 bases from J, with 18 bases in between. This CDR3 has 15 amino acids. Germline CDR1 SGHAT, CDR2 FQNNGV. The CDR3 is CASSPWRGAGNEQFF. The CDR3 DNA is TGTGCCAGCAGCCCCTGGAGGGGCGCGGGGAATGAGCAGTTCTTC.

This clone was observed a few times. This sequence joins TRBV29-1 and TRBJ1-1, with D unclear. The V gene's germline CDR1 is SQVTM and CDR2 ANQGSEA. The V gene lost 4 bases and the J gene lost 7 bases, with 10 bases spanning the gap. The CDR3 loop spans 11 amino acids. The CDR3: CSVASRVEAFF. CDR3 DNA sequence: TGCAGCGTTGCCTCGCGGGTTGAAGCTTTCTTT.